This T cell receptor beta chain appears in the sequencing data of a study of early T cells in non-severe SARS-CoV-2 infection. Study-level points and caveats: There was a bias toward anti-spike CD8 responses in VDJdb matching, which missed private and CD4 specificities.

This clonotype has more than one count but fewer than ten. The antigen is not known. V trimming: 5 bases; J trimming: 6 bases; junction bases outside the gene matches: 7. The CDR3 spans 14 residues. The germline gives CDR1 LNHDA, CDR2 SQIVND (reference sequence). From the 5' RACE reads, TCRdb called clonotypes with MiXCR, one entry per CDR3 protein. Of approximately 110,000 distinct CDR3 sequences in the sample, about 15% were seen once. This TCR came from an adult who was a healthcare worker with PCR-confirmed SARS-CoV-2 infection or an uninfected control (not recorded which). What was sequenced was whole blood. The rearrangement joins TRBV19 to TRBJ2-3; 8 bases are a match to TRBD1. The CDR3 region is CASSPGTGIDTQYF. CDR3 sequence (DNA): TGTGCCAGTAGTCCCGGGACAGGAATCGATACGCAGTATTTT. The full variable domain, completed using reference TRBV19 and TRBJ2-3, is DGGITQSPKYLFRKEGQNVTLSCEQNLNHDAMYWYRQDPGQGLRLIYYSQIVNDFQKGDIAEGYSVSREKKESFPLTVTSAQKNPTAFYLCASSPGTGIDTQYFGPGTRLTVL.